Listed below are T cell receptor beta chains from one sample, sequenced in a study of blood T cell repertoires in COVID-19. The data were produced by immunoSEQ multiplex PCR, yet TCRdb's version contains in-frame clones alone and is incomplete. Among approximately 300,000 clones listed, around 84% were seen once. The sample taken for sequencing was PBMCs or T cells enriched from blood (not recorded which). The receptors originated from a woman aged 25 to 39 who had been exposed to COVID-19. CDR3s include the opening cysteine and the closing phenylalanine or tryptophan. Clone size is stated in some rows and not others, as once, few, many or a class when expanded.

>TRBV7-3|NA|TRBJ2-2
CASSLSSGCTGELFF
>TRBV7-8|NA|TRBJ2-7
CASRISGSQGEQYF
>TRBV2|NA|TRBJ2-2
CASKQGLDTGELFF
>TRBV3-1/TRBV3-2|once|TRBJ1-1
CASGGVTNTEAFF
>TRBV28|NA|TRBJ2-5
CASSPPTGTYETQYF
>TRBV4-1|NA|TRBJ1-1
CASSQGHLINTEAFF
>TRBV30|NA|TRBJ2-3
CAWSVPGGVLTQYF
>TRBV30|NA|TRBJ1-4
CAWMPIQGYGEKLFF
>TRBV27|NA|TRBJ1-6
CASSFQGNSPLHF
>TRBV18|NA|TRBJ2-1
CASSPHRPSGTNNEQFF
>TRBV28|NA|TRBJ1-6
CASTLRDRGTPPLHF
>TRBV4-2|NA|TRBJ2-1
CASSQGYASYNEQFF
>TRBV4-1|NA|TRBJ2-7
CASSQRGTTGSYEQYF
>TRBV6-2/TRBV6-3|NA|TRBJ2-1
CASSSGTSGLVSSYNEQFF
>TRBV19|NA|TRBJ2-7
CASSDRRSSYEQYF
>TRBV28|few|TRBJ2-7
CASSSSGSGHEQYF
>TRBV19|NA|TRBJ1-2
CASSIWSWRGKIYGYTF
>TRBV11-2|NA|TRBJ2-3
CASTRLDFSTDTQYF
>TRBV19|NA|TRBJ2-5
CASSIVGLATRETQYF
>TRBV7-8|NA|TRBJ2-1
CASSSLEGYDEQFF
>TRBV7-6|NA|TRBJ1-2
CASSPFDRGNYGYTF
>TRBV19|NA|TRBJ1-2
CASSITGDYGYTF
>TRBV18|NA|TRBJ1-2
CASSSGFTNYGYTF
>TRBV29-1|NA|TRBJ1-1
CTGEEGMNTEAFF
>TRBV27|NA|TRBJ2-7
CASSSPGLAAYEQYF
>TRBV25-1|NA|TRBJ2-1
CASTTSGRAYNEQFF
>TRBV30|NA|TRBJ1-4
CAWRRGSGTGGSRTNEKLFF
>TRBV9|NA|TRBJ2-7
CASSSDRGLGEQYF
>TRBV27|NA|TRBJ2-7
CASSLIGTGDEQYF
>TRBV7-3|NA|TRBJ2-1
CASSPLAGVFNEQFF
>TRBV6-2/TRBV6-3|NA|TRBJ1-1
CASSYRDATEAFF
>TRBV7-8|NA|TRBJ2-1
CASSWSDRSYNEQFF
>TRBV10-3|once|TRBJ1-4
CAISTGDNEKLFF
>TRBV9|NA|TRBJ2-1
CASSVEITGGPYNEQFF
>TRBV4-2|NA|TRBJ2-3
CASSQEPLSSSDTQYF
>TRBV7-2|NA|TRBJ1-2
CASSLSRGSNYGYTF
>TRBV5-1|NA|TRBJ2-7
CASSLGTSFEQYF
>TRBV3-1/TRBV3-2|few|TRBJ2-3
CASSPSGGAADTQYF
>TRBV27|NA|TRBJ1-2
CASSLRDSGYGYTF
>TRBV2|NA|TRBJ2-5
CASSHSGGGETQYF
>TRBV19|NA|TRBJ2-2
CATADRVNTGELFF
>TRBV27|NA|TRBJ2-7
CASSPIGTGSYEQYF
>TRBV9|NA|TRBJ1-4
CASSVVETENEKLFF
>TRBV12-3/TRBV12-4|NA|TRBJ2-1
CASSSRAYNEQFF